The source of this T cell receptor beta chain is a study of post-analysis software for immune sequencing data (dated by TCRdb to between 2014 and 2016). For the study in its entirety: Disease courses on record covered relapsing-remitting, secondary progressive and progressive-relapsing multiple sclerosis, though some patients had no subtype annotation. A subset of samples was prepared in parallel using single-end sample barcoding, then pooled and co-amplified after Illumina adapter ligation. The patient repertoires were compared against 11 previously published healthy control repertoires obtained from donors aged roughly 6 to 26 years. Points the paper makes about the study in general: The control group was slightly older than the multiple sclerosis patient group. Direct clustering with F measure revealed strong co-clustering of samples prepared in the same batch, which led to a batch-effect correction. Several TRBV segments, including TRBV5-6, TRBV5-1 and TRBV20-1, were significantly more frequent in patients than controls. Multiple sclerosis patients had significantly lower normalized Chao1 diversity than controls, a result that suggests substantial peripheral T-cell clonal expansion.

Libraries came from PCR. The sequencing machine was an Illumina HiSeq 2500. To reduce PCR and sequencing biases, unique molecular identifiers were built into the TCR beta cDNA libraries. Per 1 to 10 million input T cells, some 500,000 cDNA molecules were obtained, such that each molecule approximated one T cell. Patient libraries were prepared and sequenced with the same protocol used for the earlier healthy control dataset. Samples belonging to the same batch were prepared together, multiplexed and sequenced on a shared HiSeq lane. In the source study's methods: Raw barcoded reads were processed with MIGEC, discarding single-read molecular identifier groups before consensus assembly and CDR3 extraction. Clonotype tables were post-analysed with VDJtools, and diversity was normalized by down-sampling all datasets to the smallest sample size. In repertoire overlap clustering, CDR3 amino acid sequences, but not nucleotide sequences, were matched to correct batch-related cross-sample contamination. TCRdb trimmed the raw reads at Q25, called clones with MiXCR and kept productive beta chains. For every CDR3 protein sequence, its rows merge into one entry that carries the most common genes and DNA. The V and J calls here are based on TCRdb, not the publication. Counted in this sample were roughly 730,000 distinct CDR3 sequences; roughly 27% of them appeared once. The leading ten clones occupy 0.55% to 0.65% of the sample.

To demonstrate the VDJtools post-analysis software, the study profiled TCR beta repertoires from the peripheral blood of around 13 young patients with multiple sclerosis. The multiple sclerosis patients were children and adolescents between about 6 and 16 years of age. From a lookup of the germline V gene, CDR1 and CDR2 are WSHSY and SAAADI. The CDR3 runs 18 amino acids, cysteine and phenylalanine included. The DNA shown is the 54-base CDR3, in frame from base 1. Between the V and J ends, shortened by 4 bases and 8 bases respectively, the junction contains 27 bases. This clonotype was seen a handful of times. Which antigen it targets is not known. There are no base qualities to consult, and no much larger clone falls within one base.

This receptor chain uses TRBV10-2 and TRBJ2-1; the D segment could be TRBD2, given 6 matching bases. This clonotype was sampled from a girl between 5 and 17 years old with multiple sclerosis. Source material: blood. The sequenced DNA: TGCGCCAGCAGTGGGATACGCGTCTGGCGGGAAAGTCATGATGAGCAGTTCTTC. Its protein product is CASSGIRVWRESHDEQFF.